This T cell receptor beta chain was identified in a study of blood T cell repertoires in COVID-19. Germline trimming cut 2 bases from V and 5 bases from J; bases unmatched to any gene: 4. The CDR3 is 15 residues long. Germline-derived CDR1 and CDR2 are SGHRS and YFSETQ. Per the original data handling: By means of reference gene primer amplification, nucleated cell counts were estimated. Produced via immunoSEQ multiplex PCR; TCRdb's table is partial and in-frame only. V and J calls plus clone size are reproduced from that table; the DNA served to infer D and trimming. Here the sample spans approximately 200,000 clones, roughly 88% being singletons.

Sequenced: peripheral blood. The J gene is TRBJ2-1, the V gene TRBV5-1; 10 bases are a match to TRBD2. The receptor's source is a human donor with active or convalescent COVID-19. The donor label of this sample is uncertain. CDR3 coding DNA: TGCGCCAGCAGCTTAGGACTAGCGGACCACAATGAGCAGTTCTTC. Translation: CASSLGLADHNEQFF. Supplemented by reference TRBV5-1 and TRBJ2-1, the full variable domain reads KAGVTQTPRYLIKTRGQQVTLSCSPISGHRSVSWYQQTPGQGLQFLFEYFSETQRNKGNFPGRFSGRQFSNSRSEMNVSTLELGDSALYLCASSLGLADHNEQFFGPGTRLTVL.